A single sample gave rise to the 22 T cell receptor beta chains below, sequenced in a study of blood T cell dynamics during melanoma immunotherapy. Indicated time point: week 3, after first cycle of checkpoint inhibitor. TCRdb keeps only in-frame clones here, not all; method: immunoSEQ multiplex PCR. This sample carries 2,500 to 3,000 clones, 70% to 90% of them seen once, and the ten largest clones take roughly 13%. The sequencing here drew on blood, taken from a patient treated with checkpoint blockade. These receptors were collected from a human donor with melanoma.

The gene calls are TRBV29-1 and TRBJ2-2; 11 bases map to TRBD1. The CDR3 runs 13 residues. CDR1 is SQVTM and CDR2 is ANQGSEA in the germline V gene. With 6 bases clipped from V and 8 bases from J, the junction kept 5 bases outside the gene matches. The CDR3 protein is CSVPGQGVGELFF. DNA of the CDR3: TGCAGCGTCCCGGGACAGGGGGTGGGGGAGCTGTTTTTT.

The chain joins TRBV18 to TRBJ2-7; D not certain. Trimming removed 2 bases from V and 0 bases from J, with 8 bases in between. The germline CDR1 and CDR2 sequences are KGHSH and LQKENI. CDR3 size: 14 residues. The CDR3 nucleotides read TGTGCCAGCTCACCAACAACTTTCTCCTACGAGCAGTACTTC. This sequence encodes CASSPTTFSYEQYF.

This clone was recorded only once. The CDR3 protein is CASSYASGGSYEQYF. In DNA, the CDR3 is TGTGCCAGCAGTTACGCTAGCGGAGGTTCCTACGAGCAGTACTTC. This chain joins TRBV6-6 and TRBJ2-7, with 7 bases aligning to TRBD2. Germline assignment: CDR1 MNHNY and CDR2 SVGAGI (reference sequence). The CDR3 length is 15 residues. Germline trimming cut 2 bases from V and 1 base from J; bases unmatched to any gene: 5.

The chain carries TRBV2 and TRBJ2-6; D is undetermined. V was pared by 6 bases and J by 3 bases, with 12 bases between. The CDR3 consists of 15 residues. Germline loops: CDR1 SNHLY, CDR2 FYNNEI. The CDR3 bases are TGTGCCAGCAGGGAACAGAATTATGGGGCCAACGTCCTGACTTTC. Its protein is CASREQNYGANVLTF.

The J gene is TRBJ2-7, the V gene TRBV6-6; TRBD2 matches at 10 bases. This CDR3 has 15 amino acids. Germline loops: CDR1 MNHNY, CDR2 SVGAGI (reference sequence). Losses at the gene ends were 5 bases for V and 4 bases for J; bases not matched to a gene: 8. CDR3 protein: CASSPTGTSAYEQYF. CDR3 nucleotides: TGTGCCAGCAGTCCAACCGGGACTAGCGCGTACGAGCAGTACTTC.

The V and J genes are TRBV29-1 and TRBJ2-7, with D possibly matching TRBD1 (5 bases). The CDR3 sequence is 12 residues long. The germline CDR1 and CDR2 sequences are SQVTM and ANQGSEA. The V gene lost 4 bases and the J gene lost 4 bases, with 11 bases spanning the gap. The CDR3 DNA is TGCAGCGTTGGTTCAGGGATGTACGAGCAGTACTTC. Translating gives CSVGSGMYEQYF.

This clone was detected only a few times. V is TRBV28 and J is TRBJ2-1, with D uncertain. The CDR3 consists of 12 residues. V lost 5 bases and J 10 bases, leaving 12 bases between the germline ends. Germline loops: CDR1 MDHEN, CDR2 SYDVKM. This CDR3 is CASSPPSVEQFF. The CDR3 DNA is TGTGCCAGCAGTCCCCCTTCGGTGGAGCAGTTCTTC.

This sequence joins TRBV6-5 and TRBJ1-1; TRBD1 might be the D (6 bases). Per the germline V gene, CDR1 is MNHEY and CDR2 is SVGAGI. The CDR3 contains 14 residues. The V gene lost 7 bases and the J gene lost 0 bases, with 12 bases spanning the gap. The CDR3 protein is CASTPTGLNTEAFF. CDR3 DNA sequence: TGTGCCAGCACCCCAACAGGGCTGAACACTGAAGCTTTCTTT.

This chain connects TRBV13 to TRBJ2-5; 7 bases align to TRBD1. The CDR3 loop spans 14 amino acids. V gave up 4 bases and J gave up 4 bases; unmatched junction bases: 6. In germline, CDR1 is PRHDT, CDR2 FYEKMQ (reference sequence). The CDR3 DNA reads as TGTGCCAGCAGCTCCCAACAGGGGAGAGAGACCCAGTACTTC. This encodes CASSSQQGRETQYF.

This chain uses TRBV28 with TRBJ2-7, with D tentatively TRBD2 (5 bases). The V and J ends lost 2 bases and 3 bases respectively, with 11 bases between them. Germline-derived CDR1 and CDR2 are MDHEN and SYDVKM. The CDR3 loop spans 14 amino acids. As DNA, the CDR3 is TGTGCCAGCAGTTTAGGCGGTAGCGTCTACGAGCAGTACTTC. Translation: CASSLGGSVYEQYF.

The V gene is TRBV11-2, the J gene TRBJ2-1; 7 nucleotides agree with TRBD1. The V gene end was trimmed by 4 bases and the J gene end by 9 bases; junction bases not matched to a gene: 12. CDR3 size: 15 residues. The germline gives CDR1 SGHAT, CDR2 FQNNGV. CDR3 amino acids: CASSSLTGIRVEQFF. The DNA of the CDR3 is TGTGCCAGCAGCTCATTGACAGGGATCAGGGTTGAGCAGTTCTTC.

This chain uses TRBV7-3 with TRBJ2-7; D is possibly TRBD1 or TRBD2 (5 bases each). The CDR3 runs to 15 residues. The V gene's germline CDR1 is SGHTA and CDR2 FQGTGA. Trimming shortened V by 5 bases and J by 3 bases, and 17 bases separated the two germline ends. CDR3 protein: CASSTQTGTHYEQYF. Here the CDR3 DNA reads TGTGCCAGCAGCACACAAACGGGGACCCACTACGAGCAGTACTTC.

This chain joins TRBV28 and TRBJ1-1; D perhaps matches TRBD1 (5 bases). Germline V gene data show CDR1 as MDHEN and CDR2 as SYDVKM. There are 17 residues in the CDR3. The germline V and J ends were trimmed by 5 bases and 0 bases, with 19 bases remaining between them. CDR3 DNA sequence: TGTGCCAGCAGTCTCTGGAGGGACTACCTATTGAACACTGAAGCTTTCTTT. Residues: CASSLWRDYLLNTEAFF. The complete variable domain, with remaining parts taken from reference TRBV28 and TRBJ1-1, reads DVKVTQSSRYLVKRTGEKVFLECVQDMDHENMFWYRQDPGLGLRLIYFSYDVKMKEKGDIPEGYSVSREKKERFSLILESASTNQTSMYLCASSLWRDYLLNTEAFFGQGTRLTVV.

The J gene is TRBJ1-1, the V gene TRBV30; unclear D gene. This CDR3 contains 13 residues. V lost 0 bases, J lost 8 bases, and 13 bases lay in between. The germline V gene has CDR1 GTSNPN and CDR2 SVGIG (reference sequence). The CDR3 nucleotides read TGTGCCTGGAGTGTACGCGGAGATCGGGAAGCTTTCTTT. This codes for CAWSVRGDREAFF.

The rearrangement uses TRBV5-1 and TRBJ2-1; 8 positions match TRBD2. The CDR3 has 14 amino acids. Germline V gene sequence: CDR1 SGHRS, CDR2 YFSETQ. J gave up 7 bases and V 5 bases, and 8 bases lay outside the gene matches. CDR3 region: CASSPYGGGNEQFF. The CDR3, as DNA: TGCGCCAGCAGTCCCTACGGCGGGGGGAATGAGCAGTTCTTC.

In DNA form, the CDR3 reads TGTGCCAGCAGCTTACCGACTAGCGGGAGTACAAGGAATGAGCAGTTCTTC. Protein: CASSLPTSGSTRNEQFF. The V and J genes are TRBV7-2 and TRBJ2-1, with 12 bases matching TRBD2. Germline V gene sequence: CDR1 SGHTA, CDR2 FQGNSA. The V and J ends lost 2 bases and 7 bases, in that order; junction bases with no gene match: 9. The CDR3 runs to 17 residues.

The CDR3 loop is CASSLEQGLRYEQYF. CDR3 coding DNA: TGTGCCAGCAGCTTAGAACAGGGATTAAGATACGAGCAGTACTTC. The J gene is TRBJ2-7, the V gene TRBV7-6; a possible D gene is TRBD1 (6 bases). V gave up 1 base and J gave up 4 bases, with 14 bases separating them. The CDR3 consists of 15 residues. Germline V gene sequence: CDR1 SGHVS, CDR2 FNYEAQ. Complete variable domain (other parts from reference TRBV7-6 and TRBJ2-7): GAGVSQSPRYKVTKRGQDVALRCDPISGHVSLYWYRQALGQGPEFLTYFNYEAQQDKSGLPNDRFSAERPEGSISTLTIQRTEQRDSAMYRCASSLEQGLRYEQYFGPGTRLTVT.

The chain carries TRBV28 and TRBJ2-1; TRBD2 aligns across 13 bases. CDR1 and CDR2 (germline): MDHEN, SYDVKM. V lost 4 bases and J lost 0; bases outside the gene matches: 6. This CDR3 comprises 18 residues. CDR3 sequence reads: CASSSGLAGASSYNEQFF. The CDR3 bases are TGTGCCAGCAGTTCCGGACTAGCGGGAGCCAGCTCCTACAATGAGCAGTTCTTC. The full variable domain, completed using reference TRBV28 and TRBJ2-1, is DVKVTQSSRYLVKRTGEKVFLECVQDMDHENMFWYRQDPGLGLRLIYFSYDVKMKEKGDIPEGYSVSREKKERFSLILESASTNQTSMYLCASSSGLAGASSYNEQFFGPGTRLTVL.

This chain joins TRBV11-3 and TRBJ1-1; 7 bases are shared with TRBD1. CDR1 is SGHNT and CDR2 is YENEEA in the germline V gene. With 2 bases clipped from V and 5 bases from J, the junction kept 5 bases outside the gene matches. This CDR3 contains 14 residues. The CDR3 loop is CASSLRQGGTEAFF. In nucleotides, the CDR3 is TGTGCCAGCAGCTTACGACAGGGTGGAACTGAAGCTTTCTTT.

The chain is built from TRBV5-6 and TRBJ1-6; D is ambiguous. The CDR3 consists of 14 residues. V was shortened by 6 bases and J by 9 bases, with 16 bases between the two germline ends. Germline CDR1 and CDR2: SGHDT and YYEEEE. CDR3 region: CASTLFQSPSPLHF. The CDR3 region has the DNA TGTGCCAGCACCCTGTTCCAGTCGCCTTCACCCCTCCACTTT.

V usage is TRBV6-1 and J usage is TRBJ1-2; D not certain. The V end was cut by 2 bases, the J end by 3 bases, with 10 bases between. The CDR3 consists of 14 residues. The germline V gene encodes CDR1 MNHNS and CDR2 SASEGT. The CDR3 bases are TGTGCCAGCAGTGAAATGGGCGGCCACTATGGCTACACCTTC. It encodes CASSEMGGHYGYTF.

The chain joins TRBV9 to TRBJ2-1; the D gene could be TRBD1 or TRBD2 (5 bases each). This CDR3 spans 15 amino acids. The V end lost 0 bases, the J end lost 12 bases, and 19 bases lay between the germline ends. Germline values: CDR1 SGDLS, CDR2 YYNGEE. DNA of the CDR3: TGTGCCAGCAGCGTAGGAGGGTGGTCAGAGGGGAGGCAGTTCTTC. It yields the protein CASSVGGWSEGRQFF.